Below are 26 T cell receptor beta chains sequenced from a single sample in a study of patients and donors after allogeneic stem cell transplantation. MiXCR, applied by TCRdb to the RT-PCR reads, yields one record per CDR3 protein. The repertoire holds 800,000 to 1,000,000 distinct CDR3 sequences, with under 20% as singletons. The sample consisted of blood, either unsorted or a sorted T cell fraction (not recorded which). The receptors originated from a human donor who was either an allogeneic HSCT recipient or a stem cell or donor lymphocyte infusion donor (not recorded which). It is not recorded whose cells these are; they may come from a transplant donor.

J is TRBJ2-3 and V is TRBV6-4; 10 bases align to TRBD2. CDR1 MRHNA and CDR2 SNTAGT come from the germline V gene. The V and J ends lost 4 bases and 6 bases, in that order; junction bases with no gene match: 7. This CDR3 contains 15 residues. As DNA, the CDR3 is TGTGCCAGCAGTGCTAGCGGGGGCCCCGGGGATACGCAGTATTTT. Its protein is CASSASGGPGDTQYF.

This clonotype was detected only a few times. The V call is TRBV4-3, the J call TRBJ2-1; 8 bases align to TRBD2. The CDR3 has 14 amino acids. V dropped 2 bases and J dropped 7; count of bases not matched to a gene: 4. Germline V gene lookup returns CDR1 LGHNA and CDR2 YSLEER. CDR3 sequence reads: CASSQTSGVNEQFF. DNA of the CDR3: TGCGCCAGCAGCCAAACTAGCGGAGTAAATGAGCAGTTCTTC.

This clonotype occurred many times. The chain is built from TRBV12-3 or TRBV12-4 and TRBJ1-5, with D hard to call. With 1 base removed from V and 6 bases from J, the gap between germline ends came to 16 bases. The CDR3 has 16 residues. CDR3 residues: CASSLDSWAEFQPQHF. For the CDR3, the DNA is TGTGCCAGCAGTTTAGACTCCTGGGCGGAGTTTCAGCCCCAGCATTTT.

This clonotype was counted only a few times. V is TRBV24-1 and J is TRBJ2-3, with D hard to call. Germline V gene data show CDR1 as KGHDR and CDR2 as SFDVKD. The germline V and J ends were trimmed by 5 bases and 6 bases, with 5 bases remaining between them. This CDR3 is 11 amino acids long. The CDR3 spells CATSARDTQYF. The CDR3, as DNA: TGTGCCACCAGTGCTAGGGATACGCAGTATTTT.

This clonotype was seen a few times. V usage is TRBV5-1 and J usage is TRBJ1-2, with TRBD1 as a possible D gene (6 bases). This CDR3 is built from 13 residues. Trimming cost V 4 bases and J 12 bases, with 19 bases left between them. Germline loops: CDR1 SGHRS, CDR2 YFSETQ. The CDR3 sequence: CASSPEGGTRDTF. CDR3 in DNA: TGCGCCAGCAGCCCCGAAGGGGGAACTCGCGACACCTTC.

This sequence joins TRBV20-1 and TRBJ2-1; 13 positions match TRBD2. The V segment lost 2 bases and the J segment 5 bases; nucleotides outside the gene matches: 3. This CDR3 has 15 residues. The germline CDR1 and CDR2 sequences are DFQATT and SNEGSKA (reference sequence). CDR3 loop: CSARTSGGAHNEQFF. Written as DNA, the CDR3 is TGCAGTGCTAGAACTAGCGGGGGGGCACACAATGAGCAGTTCTTC.

CDR3 amino acids: CASSLRRDTSSYEQYF. In DNA form, the CDR3 reads TGCGCCAGCAGCTTGAGAAGGGACACCAGCTCCTACGAGCAGTACTTC. The chain is built from TRBV5-1 and TRBJ2-7, with D possibly being TRBD1 (6 bases). The CDR3 contains 16 residues. Germline loops: CDR1 SGHRS, CDR2 YFSETQ. V lost 1 base and J 0 bases, leaving 14 bases between the germline ends.

There are many counts of this clonotype. V gene TRBV6-5 combines with J gene TRBJ2-1, with D unclear. The CDR3 consists of 16 residues. The V gene lost 0 bases and the J gene lost 0 bases, with 9 bases spanning the gap. Germline assignment: CDR1 MNHEY and CDR2 SVGAGI. CDR3 DNA: TGTGCCAGCAGTTACTCGTTGCTGAGCTCCTACAATGAGCAGTTCTTC. Translating gives CASSYSLLSSYNEQFF.

As for this clonotype: No conserved phenylalanine or tryptophan is present at the end of the CDR3, so a read error is the likely explanation. The rearrangement uses TRBV6-5 and TRBJ2-7; 8 bases are shared with TRBD2. Germline assignment: CDR1 MNHEY and CDR2 SVGAGI. This CDR3 region has 15 residues. Losses at the gene ends were 0 bases for V and 3 bases for J; bases not matched to a gene: 4. CDR3 bases: TGTGCCAGCAGTTACTCGAGTACTAGCGGCTACGAGCAGTACCTC. Protein sequence: CASSYSSTSGYEQYL.

The V gene is TRBV12-3 or TRBV12-4, the J gene TRBJ2-7; tentatively, D is TRBD2 (6 bases). The CDR3 is 16 residues long. The V end was cut by 6 bases, the J end by 3 bases, with 21 bases between. The CDR3 loop is CASSPTGVRFSYEQYF. For the CDR3, the DNA is TGTGCCAGCAGCCCCACGGGGGTCAGGTTCAGCTACGAGCAGTACTTC.

CDR3 protein: CASSYPRGRSPEQFF. In nucleotides, the CDR3 is TGTGCCAGCAGTTACCCCAGGGGGAGGAGTCCTGAGCAGTTCTTC. V gene TRBV6-2 or TRBV6-3 combines with J gene TRBJ2-1; tentative D call: TRBD1 (7 bases). This CDR3 region has 15 residues. Germline CDR1 is MNHEY and CDR2 is SVGEGT. Trimming shortened V by 2 bases and J by 9 bases, and 17 bases separated the two germline ends.

The chain has TRBV5-1 and TRBJ2-5; D is perhaps TRBD2 (5 bases). Germline V CDR1 and CDR2: SGHRS, YFSETQ. CDR3 length equals 14 residues. V was cut by 0 bases and J by 5 bases, with 11 bases left in between. CDR3 amino acids: CASSLEPAEETQYF. As DNA, the CDR3 is TGCGCCAGCAGCTTGGAACCAGCGGAGGAGACCCAGTACTTC.

Only a few counts were recorded for this clonotype. V usage is TRBV27 and J usage is TRBJ2-7, with 9 bases identical to TRBD2. The junction had 7 bases not matched to a gene; V was cut back by 3 bases and J by 1 base. The CDR3 loop spans 16 amino acids. Looked up from germline, CDR1 is MNHEY and CDR2 is SMNVEV (reference sequence). The CDR3 sequence is CASSFTSGGISYEQYF. The CDR3 DNA follows: TGTGCCAGCAGTTTCACGAGCGGGGGGATATCCTACGAGCAGTACTTC.

The V and J genes are TRBV20-1 and TRBJ2-5; unclear D gene. Germline V CDR1 and CDR2: DFQATT, SNEGSKA (reference sequence). The CDR3 length is 13 residues. V was clipped by 1 base and J by 2 bases, with 8 bases between them. In DNA form, the CDR3 reads TGCAGTGCTAGAGGAAACAAACAAGAGACCCAGTACTTC. It translates to CSARGNKQETQYF.

This clonotype was seen many times. The chain employs TRBV4-1 and TRBJ2-7; 7 nucleotides agree with TRBD2. The CDR3 consists of 16 residues. V shed 1 base and J 0 bases; nucleotides not matched to a gene: 6. Germline V lookup: CDR1 MGHRA, CDR2 YSYEKL. In DNA form, the CDR3 reads TGCGCCAGCAGCCAAGTCGGGGGAGGGAGCTCCTACGAGCAGTACTTC. Its translation is CASSQVGGGSSYEQYF.

This clonotype was found many times. This chain connects TRBV12-3 or TRBV12-4 to TRBJ1-3; D call uncertain. V dropped 2 bases and J dropped 4 bases, with 6 bases sitting between them. This CDR3 has 13 amino acids. CDR3 DNA sequence: TGTGCCAGCAGTTTAAACAGCGGAAACACCATATATTTT. Encoded protein: CASSLNSGNTIYF.

In this sample, this clonotype turned up a few times. The rearrangement links TRBV19 to TRBJ2-7, with 7 bases matching TRBD2. The germline gives CDR1 LNHDA, CDR2 SQIVND (reference sequence). The CDR3 is 13 residues long. V was pared by 6 bases and J by 7 bases, with 9 bases of the junction left unmatched. CDR3 region: CASRGLVVGEQYF. The CDR3 bases are TGTGCCAGTAGAGGACTAGTGGTTGGAGAGCAGTACTTC.

This clonotype was counted between two and nine times. J is TRBJ1-2 and V is TRBV29-1; tentative D call: TRBD1 (5 bases). V lost 5 bases and J 7 bases, leaving 20 bases between the germline ends. Germline loops: CDR1 SQVTM, CDR2 ANQGSEA. The CDR3 totals 14 residues. CDR3 residues: CSVLVSRAGFGYTF. The CDR3 coding sequence is TGCAGCGTTCTAGTTTCCAGGGCAGGGTTTGGCTACACCTTC.

The rearrangement links TRBV6-5 to TRBJ2-4; TRBD2 might be the D (6 bases). This CDR3 spans 11 amino acids. V was cut by 6 bases and J by 14 bases, with 14 bases left in between. Germline values: CDR1 MNHEY, CDR2 SVGAGI. CDR3 bases: TGTGCCAGCAGCACACCGGGAGACGAGTACTTC. It codes for CASSTPGDEYF.

The V call is TRBV2, the J call TRBJ2-1; tentatively, D is TRBD1 or TRBD2 (5 bases each). This CDR3 is built from 13 residues. Trimming stripped 4 bases from V and 9 bases from J, with 13 bases between. Germline loops: CDR1 SNHLY, CDR2 FYNNEI. CDR3 loop: CASSVWGTIEQFF. The DNA of the CDR3 is TGTGCCAGCAGTGTTTGGGGGACGATTGAGCAGTTCTTC.

This clonotype turned up a few times. The chain employs TRBV29-1 and TRBJ2-5, with a weak D call TRBD2 (5 bases). CDR1 and CDR2 (germline): SQVTM, ANQGSEA. Trimming pared 5 bases from V and 5 bases from J, leaving 12 bases between. CDR3 length: 12 amino acids. Here the CDR3 reads CSVQVPGETQYF. CDR3 sequence (DNA): TGCAGCGTTCAAGTCCCGGGGGAGACCCAGTACTTC.

This clonotype showed up just a few times. At one of its ends the junction is not consistent with the germline gene, which may arise from a read error. This chain connects TRBV6-5 to TRBJ1-5, with TRBD1 as a possible D gene (5 bases). This CDR3 has 14 amino acids. CDR1 is MNHEY, CDR2 SVGAGI, per germline. Here the CDR3 DNA reads TGTGCCAGCAGTCACTCGGGACGGAATCAGCCCCAGCATTTT. It encodes CASSHSGRNQPQHF.

This chain connects TRBV2 to TRBJ2-3; D is perhaps TRBD1 (5 bases). From germline, CDR1 is SNHLY and CDR2 FYNNEI. V lost 4 bases and J lost 2, with 13 bases in between. This CDR3 has 15 residues. DNA for the CDR3: TGTGCCAGCAGTGTAGGGGATGGTCACACAGATACGCAGTATTTT. Its translation is CASSVGDGHTDTQYF.

The chain combines TRBV9 with TRBJ2-2; 10 bases match TRBD1. Germline values: CDR1 SGDLS, CDR2 YYNGEE. Trimming at V came to 2 bases and at J to 6 bases, leaving 13 bases not matched to a gene. CDR3 length equals 18 residues. For the CDR3, the DNA is TGTGCCAGCAGCGTTTCCGTGCGCCGGGACAGGGGATCCGGGGAGCTGTTTTTT. It codes for CASSVSVRRDRGSGELFF.

The table lists this clonotype with a few counts. The rearrangement links TRBV6-1 to TRBJ1-6; D unclear. V was pared by 3 bases and J by 8 bases, with 11 bases between. Germline V lookup: CDR1 MNHNS, CDR2 SASEGT. This CDR3 is 14 amino acids long. In DNA form, the CDR3 reads TGTGCCAGCAGTGACGCTGGCGGCGATTCACCCCTCCACTTT. It encodes CASSDAGGDSPLHF.

The CDR3 region is CSARVSLAGETQYF. Here the CDR3 DNA reads TGCAGTGCTAGGGTATCCCTAGCTGGGGAGACCCAGTACTTC. The V call is TRBV20-1, the J call TRBJ2-5; perhaps TRBD2 as D (5 bases). Per germline, CDR1 DFQATT and CDR2 SNEGSKA (reference sequence). The CDR3 runs to 14 residues. V was trimmed by 3 bases and J by 5 bases, leaving 16 bases between them.